This T cell receptor beta chain stems from a study of T cell clones after liver transplantation. Study details: Three of eight recipients were HCV-positive; others had non-autoimmune, non-viral indications.

V lost 5 bases and J lost 2, with 13 bases in between. This CDR3 is 15 amino acids long. CDR1 and CDR2 (germline): SGHTA, FQGNSA. TCRdb's table, derived via immunoSEQ multiplex PCR, lists solely in-frame clones and lacks some. Altogether about 75,000 clones are present, around 84% being singletons, with the ten largest covering 2% to 2.5%. The chain recombines TRBV7-2 with TRBJ1-5, with D tentatively TRBD1 (5 bases). Sequences were derived from CD4+ T cells from blood, sampled less than 50 months after liver transplant. This TCR came from a human patient who received a liver transplant. The graft donor may account for some of the T cells. The CDR3 reads CASSLDTGGNQPQHF. CDR3 sequence (DNA): TGTGCCAGCAGCCTGGACACTGGGGGCAATCAGCCCCAGCATTTT.